This record concerns one T cell receptor (beta chain) sequence. Antigen: not known. These data belong to a study of T cell responses to AZD1222 COVID-19 vaccine. Using immunoSEQ multiplex PCR, the repertoire was profiled, and TCRdb retains in-frame clones only, with some absent. The sample yields about 96,000 clones, 85% to 90% seen once. The germline V gene has CDR1 SGDLS and CDR2 YYNGEE. V lost 4 bases to trimming and J lost 7 bases, with 17 bases between them. This CDR3 region has 14 residues. Whole-study results and caveats: Breadth and depth of Spike-specific TCRs rose after two AZD1222 doses. Baseline seropositivity occurred in only a handful of AZD1222 recipients.

The receptor comes from an adult in good health. This chain joins TRBV9 and TRBJ2-5; perhaps TRBD1 as D (6 bases). The sequenced sample was peripheral blood, obtained on day 0 of AZD1222 vaccination. The CDR3, as DNA: TGTGCCAGCAGCCAGGGGAGCCAAATGGGGACCCAGTACTTC. It specifies CASSQGSQMGTQYF.